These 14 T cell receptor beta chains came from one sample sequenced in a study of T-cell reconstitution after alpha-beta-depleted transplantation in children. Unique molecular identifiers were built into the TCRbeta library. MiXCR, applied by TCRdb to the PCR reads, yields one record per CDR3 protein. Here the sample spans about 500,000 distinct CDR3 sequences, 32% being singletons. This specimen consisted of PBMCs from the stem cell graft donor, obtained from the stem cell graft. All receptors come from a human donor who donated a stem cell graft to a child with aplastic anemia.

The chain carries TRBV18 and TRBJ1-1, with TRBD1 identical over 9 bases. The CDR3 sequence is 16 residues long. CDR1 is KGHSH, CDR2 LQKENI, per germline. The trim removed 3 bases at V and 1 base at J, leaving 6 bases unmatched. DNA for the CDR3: TGTGCCAGCTCACCCTTGGCGGGACAGGGGAACACTGAAGCTTTCTTT. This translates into CASSPLAGQGNTEAFF. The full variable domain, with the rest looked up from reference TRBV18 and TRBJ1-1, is NAGVMQNPRHLVRRRGQEARLRCSPMKGHSHVYWYRQLPEEGLKFMVYLQKENIIDESGMPKERFSAEFPKEGPSILRIQQVVRGDSAAYFCASSPLAGQGNTEAFFGQGTRLTVV.

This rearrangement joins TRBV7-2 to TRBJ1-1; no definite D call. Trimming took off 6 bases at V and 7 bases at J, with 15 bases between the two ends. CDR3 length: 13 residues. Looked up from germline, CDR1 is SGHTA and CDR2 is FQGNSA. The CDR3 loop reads CASSYPGLFEAFF. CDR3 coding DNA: TGTGCCAGCAGTTATCCCGGCCTTTTTGAAGCTTTCTTT.

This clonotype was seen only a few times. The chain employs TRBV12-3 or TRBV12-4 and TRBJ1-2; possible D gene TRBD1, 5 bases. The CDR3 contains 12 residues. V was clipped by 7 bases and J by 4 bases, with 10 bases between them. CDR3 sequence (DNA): TGTGCCAGCACCCGGGGGAGCTATGGCTACACCTTC. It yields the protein CASTRGSYGYTF.

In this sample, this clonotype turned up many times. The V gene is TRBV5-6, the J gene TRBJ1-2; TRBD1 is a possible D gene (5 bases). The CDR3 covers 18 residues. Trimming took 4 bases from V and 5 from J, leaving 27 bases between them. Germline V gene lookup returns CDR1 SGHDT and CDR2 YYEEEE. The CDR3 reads CASSRTRTQHSSGYGYTF. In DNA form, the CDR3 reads TGTGCCAGCAGCCGGACCCGGACACAGCACTCCTCGGGGTATGGCTACACCTTC.

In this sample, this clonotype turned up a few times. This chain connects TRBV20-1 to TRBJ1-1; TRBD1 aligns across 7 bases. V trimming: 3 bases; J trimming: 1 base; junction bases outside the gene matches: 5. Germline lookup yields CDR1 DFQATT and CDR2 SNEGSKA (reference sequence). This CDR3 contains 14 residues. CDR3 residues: CSASKQGRNTEAFF. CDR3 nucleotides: TGCAGTGCTAGTAAACAGGGGAGGAACACTGAAGCTTTCTTT.

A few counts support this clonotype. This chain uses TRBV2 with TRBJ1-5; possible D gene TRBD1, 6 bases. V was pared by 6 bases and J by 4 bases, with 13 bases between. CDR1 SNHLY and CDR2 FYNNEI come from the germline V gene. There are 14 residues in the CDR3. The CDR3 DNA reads TGTGCCAGCAGCGAGGGGGTCCGGAATCAGCCCCAGCATTTT. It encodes CASSEGVRNQPQHF.

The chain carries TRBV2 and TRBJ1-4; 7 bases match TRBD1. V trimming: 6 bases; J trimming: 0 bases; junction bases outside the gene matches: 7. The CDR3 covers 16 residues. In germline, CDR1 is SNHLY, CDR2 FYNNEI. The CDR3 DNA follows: TGTGCCAGCAGGGGACCCGACAGGGCAACTAATGAAAAACTGTTTTTT. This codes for CASRGPDRATNEKLFF.

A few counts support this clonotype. The CDR3 sequence: CAISESLGSYEQYF. In DNA, the CDR3 is TGTGCCATCAGTGAGTCACTAGGGTCCTACGAGCAGTACTTC. The chain is built from TRBV10-3 and TRBJ2-7; D may be TRBD2 (5 bases). The CDR3 totals 14 residues. The germline V gene encodes CDR1 ENHRY and CDR2 SYGVKD. V lost 0 bases and J 1 base, leaving 7 bases between the germline ends.

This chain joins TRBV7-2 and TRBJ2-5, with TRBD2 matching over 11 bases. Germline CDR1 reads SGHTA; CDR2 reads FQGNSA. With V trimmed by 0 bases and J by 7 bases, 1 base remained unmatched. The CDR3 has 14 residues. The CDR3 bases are TGTGCCAGCAGCTTAGCCCTAGCGGGAGGGACCCAGTACTTC. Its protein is CASSLALAGGTQYF.

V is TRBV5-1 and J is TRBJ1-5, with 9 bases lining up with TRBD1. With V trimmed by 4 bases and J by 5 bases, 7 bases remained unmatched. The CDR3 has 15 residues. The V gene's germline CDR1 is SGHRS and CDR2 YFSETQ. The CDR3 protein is CASSGGTGNDQPQHF. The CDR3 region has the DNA TGCGCCAGCAGCGGCGGGACAGGGAATGATCAGCCCCAGCATTTT. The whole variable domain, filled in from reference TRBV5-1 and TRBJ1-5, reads KAGVTQTPRYLIKTRGQQVTLSCSPISGHRSVSWYQQTPGQGLQFLFEYFSETQRNKGNFPGRFSGRQFSNSRSEMNVSTLELGDSALYLCASSGGTGNDQPQHFGDGTRLSIL.

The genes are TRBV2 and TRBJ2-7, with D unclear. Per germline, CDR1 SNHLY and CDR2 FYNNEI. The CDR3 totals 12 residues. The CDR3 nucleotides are TGTGCCGGCAGTGAAGTCCCGAGCGAGCAGTACGTC. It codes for CAGSEVPSEQYV.

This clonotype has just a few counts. This chain's CDR3 is CASSSTSGRGTDTQYF. In nucleotides, the CDR3 is TGTGCCAGCAGCTCGACTAGCGGGAGAGGAACAGATACGCAGTATTTT. The chain recombines TRBV7-9 with TRBJ2-3; 12 bases are a match to TRBD2. This CDR3 has 16 residues. Germline-derived CDR1 and CDR2 are SEHNR and FQNEAQ (reference sequence). V was clipped by 4 bases and J by 3 bases; unmatched bases: 5. Supplemented by reference TRBV7-9 and TRBJ2-3, the full variable domain reads DTGVSQNPRHKITKRGQNVTFRCDPISEHNRLYWYRQTLGQGPEFLTYFQNEAQLEKSRLLSDRFSAERPKGSFSTLEIQRTEQGDSAMYLCASSSTSGRGTDTQYFGPGTRLTVL.

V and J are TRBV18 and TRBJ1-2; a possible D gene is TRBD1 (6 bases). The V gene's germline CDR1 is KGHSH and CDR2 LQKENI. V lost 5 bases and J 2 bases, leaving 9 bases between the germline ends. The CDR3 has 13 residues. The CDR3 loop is CASSAQGNYGYTF. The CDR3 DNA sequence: TGTGCCAGCTCAGCACAGGGAAACTATGGCTACACCTTC.

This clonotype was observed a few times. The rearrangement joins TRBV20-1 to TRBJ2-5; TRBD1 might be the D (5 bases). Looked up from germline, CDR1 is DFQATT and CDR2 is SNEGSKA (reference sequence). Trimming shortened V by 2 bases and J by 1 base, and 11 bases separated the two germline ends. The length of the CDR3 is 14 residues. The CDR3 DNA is TGCAGTGCTAGAAGGGGTCATATCCAAGAGACCCAGTACTTC. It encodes CSARRGHIQETQYF.